The sequence of this TCR beta chain was determined in a study of cytomegalovirus exposure and HLA in healthy donors (dated by TCRdb to about 2017). Background on the whole study: An earlier analysis of 587 of the donors reported 276 Gb of sequence data and roughly 120 million unique TCR beta sequences obtained from around 190 million T cells. An earlier analysis of fewer than 700 of the donors applied high-throughput TCR beta sequencing to assess whether each TCR beta V gene segment acted as functional or pseudogenic. About five DR-DQ haplotypes were handled as single units for association and clustering because linkage in the cohort was strong. On average, around 240,000 unique TCR beta nucleotide sequences were sequenced per donor among some 430 genotyped donors of the cohort, with 15% to 20% of those sequences being non-productive. Donor age, sex, ethnicity and CMV serostatus were collected together with the repertoire data. Every discovery cohort repertoire had been produced on one sequencing platform. To predict cytomegalovirus infection status, the study combined high-throughput TCR immunosequencing, statistical association of individual TCRs with disease status, and machine learning. Of the 300 to 450 genotyped donors, approximately 81% were placed in the genetic ancestry cluster associated with self-reported Caucasian donors. A later analysis re-analyzed previously published TCR beta repertoires from 600 to 850 donors and added high-resolution HLA genotyping to study TCR occurrence patterns. The T cell repertoires of 666 subjects were profiled by immunosequencing and related to cytomegalovirus serostatus. An early release covering roughly 600 HLA-typed donors comprised about 300 gigabases of sequencing data and 85 million or so unique TCR sequences. A later genetic analysis used genome-wide SNP genotypes for about 60% of the roughly 670 donors, treating that subset as a discovery cohort. In the later analysis, no new phenotypic data were used to find candidate immune exposures; instead, reliance was placed on TCR beta sequences and their occurrence across donors. The study was designed to test whether signatures of past pathogen exposure could be identified by cataloging public T cell receptors. A separate validation cohort of over a hundred different subjects was used in addition to the 666-subject first cohort. Typing coverage varied by locus: roughly 629-640 donors for A, B, C, DRB1 and DQB1; some 520 for DQA1; about 570 for DPA1; approximately 450 for DPB1. HLA typing covered class I and class II loci at four-digit resolution.

Receptor amplification or capture employed the immunoSEQ multiplex PCR assay. The multiplex PCR relied on a mix of 60 forward primers for TCR Vbeta segments and 13 reverse primers for TCR Jbeta segments. A multiplex PCR assay on genomic DNA amplified the CDR3 region of rearranged TCR beta genes. On the Illumina HiSeq System, the amplified TCR beta libraries were sequenced as 87-base-pair reads. The study's processing was this. Across the 600 to 700 repertoires, a later analysis counted 80 million or so unique TCR beta chains, approximately 12 million of which were shared by at least two donors. Raw reads were error-corrected and collapsed into unique sequences by a nearest-neighbor algorithm in which closely related sequences were merged to remove PCR and sequencing errors. To assign V, D and J gene segments, CDR3 sequences were aligned to IMGT reference sequences. Each retained sequence needed at least a six-nucleotide match to both a V gene segment and a J gene segment. Rearrangements were called productive when the CDR3 lacked stop codons and stayed in frame with V and J; all others were non-productive. Following IMGT convention, CDR3 was defined as the stretch from the second conserved V-encoded cysteine up to the conserved J-encoded phenylalanine. The earlier analysis of about 590 of the donors excluded sequences that lacked an unambiguous match to a single V gene segment. In an earlier analysis of 587 of the donors, a V segment was called functional when productive rearrangements were above 56.7%, and segregating when the standard deviation between donors exceeded 5%. A statistical classification framework was developed to diagnose cytomegalovirus status using the catalog of TCR beta chain sequences. In a later analysis, V and J genes were assigned by comparing TCR nucleotide sequences against IMGT/GENE-DB human TR gene sequences. In a later analysis, CDR3 sequences and most-parsimonious VDJ recombination scenarios were assigned using the TCRdist pipeline. In a later analysis, each TCR beta chain was defined by its CDR3 amino acid sequence together with its V-gene family, and reads lacking a unique V-gene family were excluded. A later analysis removed 600 or so highly shared, low-generation-probability nucleotide sequences to deal with suspected cross-contamination and a sequencing artifact. A later analysis calculated a clonal expansion index for each public chain from normalized within-repertoire ranks of inferred template counts. In a later analysis, generation probabilities were computed using a VDJ recombination model fitted to out-of-frame rearrangements, and the results were checked against IGoR. Hypergeometric tests were used in a later analysis to score TCR-TCR, TCR-HLA and TCR-CMV co-occurrence, with a repertoire-size bias correction applied to the TCR pairs. To estimate false discovery rates, a later analysis permuted the HLA or CMV assignments 20 times. In a later analysis, co-occurring TCRs were grouped with DBSCAN, and TCRdist sequence similarity was added when clustering was performed within HLA-allele-positive subsets. Repertoires with fewer than 30,000 or more than 120,000 public chains, plus five repertoires with anomalous nucleotide sharing, were excluded from co-occurrence clustering. TCRdb took this table from immuneACCESS and kept in-frame rearrangements with V and J called. Such tables lack part of the clones; where checked against another copy, unresolved V genes explain under half of the gap, and the rest is unexplained. D and trimming were read from the DNA, whereas the V and J calls and clone size are those reported in that table. The sample profile shows fewer than 180,000 clones; roughly three quarters of them were found once. The ten largest clones add up to approximately 3.7% of the sample.

In total, approximately 690 healthy bone marrow donors made up the cohort. All cohort members were sampled while nominally healthy, although unrecorded immune exposures were likely present. CMV serostatus was positive for about 270 and negative for 352 of the 666 cohort members, and was not recorded for this donor. Every donor gave a peripheral blood sample, and the peripheral blood mononuclear cells from that sample were used for TCR beta sequencing. Genomic DNA was extracted from the blood cell samples with the Qiagen DNeasy Blood Extraction Kit. The CDR3 has 12 amino acids, counting the end cysteine and phenylalanine. The read is trimmed to its CDR3 DNA, 36 bases read in frame from base 1. Trimming costs V 4 bases and J 4 bases, and their ends lie 11 bases apart. CDR1 is given as SQVTM and CDR2 as ANQGSEA, both from the germline V gene. Study-wide conclusions, independent of this receptor: The study listed 164 TCR beta chains as associated with cytomegalovirus. When HLA alleles, especially DR and DQ, strongly co-occurred, TCR associations were difficult to assign to individual alleles. Because some donors lacked HLA typing at each locus, the association tests relied only on the typed subset. Across donors, most TCR sequences were observed very rarely, whereas some public TCRs were present in many individuals. Correlated functional status among segregating V segments might reflect linkage disequilibrium, but an unknown experimental factor could not be ruled out. Sequencing depth was assumed to be roughly uniform across donors in the presence/absence analyses, though that assumption may not hold. According to a later analysis, TCR association rates differed among HLA loci, with DRB1 alleles showing the most associated TCRs and HLA-C alleles showing the fewest. The cohort was sequenced for TCR beta chains only, and without alpha or paired-chain data the features that could be detected were limited. A further reported finding was that TCR beta sequences accurately predicted the HLA-A and HLA-B alleles for most subjects in the first cohort. Some IMGT-functional V segments, including TRBV6-2 and TRBV6-3, could not be distinguished by the 87-base-pair reads and were therefore excluded. Compared with the roughly 670-donor mean, donors in an Asian-associated ancestry cluster had fewer N-insertions in productive TCRs, according to a later genetic analysis. In a later analysis, HLA-associated TCR beta chains showed more clonal expansion and lower generation probabilities than non-associated chains that were equally common. The earlier analysis of a few hundred of the donors excluded seventeen rarely observed V segments, including chromosome 9 orphons, because counts were too low. In a later analysis, most CMV-associated TCR beta chains were found to appear HLA-restricted, with HLA associations seemingly driven largely by CMV exposure. The classifier was reported to diagnose cytomegalovirus status with high specificity and sensitivity in both the original cohort and the validation cohort. A later genetic analysis associated a missense DCLRE1C variant with V-gene and J-gene trimming of TCR beta chains, and an independent cohort replicated the association. In an earlier analysis of fewer than 700 of the donors, most TCR beta V segments appeared in productive rearrangements about 87% or about 30% of the time, broadly matching IMGT annotations. A cluster of highly shared sequence variants was judged likely to represent a technical artifact of the sequencing pipeline. Specific HLA alleles were associated with around 18,000 TCR beta sequences at a false discovery rate of 0.05 in a later analysis. According to a later analysis, parvovirus B19, influenza, CMV and Epstein-Barr virus appeared linked to several top co-occurrence clusters. The authors suggested that the approach could potentially be extended to other disease states and immunological phenotypes. In vitro tests confirmed that a few of the cytomegalovirus-associated TCR beta chains recognize cytomegalovirus antigens. For the cohort, immune exposure information was limited to CMV serostatus.

Comment on this clone: It lacks a known antigen. Per-base qualities were not stored, and no clone one base away is much larger.

The sample comprised PBMCs. The clonotype originates from a human donor in good health. The V gene is TRBV29-1 and the J gene is TRBJ2-7; matching of 6 bases hints at TRBD1 as the D gene. The DNA sequence is as follows: TGCAGCGTTGTCGGACAGCCATACGAGCAGTACTTC. Its protein is CSVVGQPYEQYF.